The next 27 T cell receptor beta chains were all read from a single sample in a study of blood T cell repertoires in COVID-19. Some clones are missing from TCRdb's copy, which holds only in-frame ones; the method was immunoSEQ multiplex PCR. In the table there are around 220,000 clones, 75% to 85% of which are singletons. Specimen: peripheral blood. These receptors were collected from an elderly woman with COVID-19, enrolled during active disease.

V usage is TRBV23-1 and J usage is TRBJ1-1; D is undetermined. TRBV23-1 has ORF status, its function being uncertain. Between the trimmed V and J ends, which lost 0 bases and 1 base, there was a span of 15 bases. This CDR3 contains 17 residues. The CDR3 DNA sequence: TGCGCCAGCAGTCAATCGATCCGGGCCCGGGGGAACACTGAAGCTTTCTTT. This gives the protein CASSQSIRARGNTEAFF.

This clone came up once. CDR3 sequence: CASSISGRALRTDTQYF. The CDR3 nucleotides are TGTGCCAGTAGTATAAGCGGGAGGGCCCTCAGGACAGATACGCAGTATTTT. This chain links TRBV19 with TRBJ2-3; TRBD2 aligns across 10 bases. The CDR3 is 17 amino acids. Per germline, CDR1 LNHDA and CDR2 SQIVND (reference sequence). The V segment lost 2 bases and the J segment 3 bases; nucleotides outside the gene matches: 8. The complete variable domain, with remaining parts taken from reference TRBV19 and TRBJ2-3, reads DGGITQSPKYLFRKEGQNVTLSCEQNLNHDAMYWYRQDPGQGLRLIYYSQIVNDFQKGDIAEGYSVSREKKESFPLTVTSAQKNPTAFYLCASSISGRALRTDTQYFGPGTRLTVL.

In the case of this clone: One end of the junction is discordant with germline, which a read error may explain. The V call is TRBV12-3 or TRBV12-4, the J call TRBJ2-1; D possibly corresponds to TRBD2 (5 bases). There are 11 residues in the CDR3. In DNA form, the CDR3 reads TGTGCCAGCAGTCGGCTCGGGGTCAAGATCTTC. Its translation: CASSRLGVKIF.

This chain uses TRBV3-1 (or the pseudogene TRBV3-2) with TRBJ2-1; 9 bases align to TRBD2. Trimming took 3 bases from V and 4 from J; bases not matched to a gene: 4. CDR1 LGHDT and CDR2 YNNKEL come from the germline V gene (reference sequence). The CDR3 is 15 residues long. Here the CDR3 DNA reads TGTGCCAGCAGCCAGGCTAGCGGGGCGTACAATGAGCAGTTCTTC. It is translated as CASSQASGAYNEQFF.

This chain connects TRBV30 to TRBJ2-7; D is ambiguous. Trimming removed 1 base at V and 0 bases at J, with 10 bases between. The CDR3 contains 14 residues. Germline CDR1 is GTSNPN and CDR2 is SVGIG (reference sequence). The CDR3 spells CAWSAEESSYEQYF. DNA for the CDR3: TGTGCCTGGAGTGCTGAGGAGAGCTCCTACGAGCAGTACTTC.

The rearrangement links TRBV30 to TRBJ2-5; 14 bases fit TRBD2. The CDR3 consists of 14 residues. Germline V gene data show CDR1 as GTSNPN and CDR2 as SVGIG (reference sequence). The ends lost 5 bases at V and 5 bases at J; junction bases unmatched: 4. The CDR3 loop is CAWGLAGGGETQYF. CDR3 bases: TGTGCCTGGGGACTAGCGGGGGGTGGTGAGACCCAGTACTTC. Looking up the rest from reference TRBV30 and TRBJ2-5 gives the full variable domain: SQTIHQWPATLVQPVGSPLSLECTVEGTSNPNLYWYRQAAGRGLQLLFYSVGIGQISSEVPQNLSASRPQDRQFILSSKKLLLSDSGFYLCAWGLAGGGETQYFGPGTRLLVL.

The rearrangement joins TRBV4-1 to TRBJ1-4; weak D call: TRBD1 (6 bases). The CDR3 runs to 16 residues. Germline values: CDR1 MGHRA, CDR2 YSYEKL. Trimming cost V 2 bases and J 0 bases, with 10 bases left between them. The CDR3 is CASSQPRTATNEKLFF. The CDR3 nucleotides are TGCGCCAGCAGCCAACCCAGGACAGCAACTAATGAAAAACTGTTTTTT.

V usage is TRBV30 and J usage is TRBJ1-1; D is ambiguous. V was shortened by 4 bases and J by 3 bases, with 21 bases between the two germline ends. This CDR3 region has 16 residues. Germline CDR1 GTSNPN, CDR2 SVGIG (reference sequence). CDR3 nucleotide sequence: TGTGCCTGGACCCCACCCCAAGCGTGGCGGGACACTGAAGCTTTCTTT. Translation: CAWTPPQAWRDTEAFF.

The chain carries TRBV19 and TRBJ1-1; TRBD1 matches at 7 bases. This CDR3 contains 14 residues. The germline CDR1 and CDR2 sequences are LNHDA and SQIVND (reference sequence). The trim removed 5 bases at V and 4 bases at J, leaving 7 bases unmatched. As DNA, the CDR3 is TGTGCCAGTAGTGTGAGGGGGCTGGGCACTGAAGCTTTCTTT. Its translation: CASSVRGLGTEAFF.

There are a few counts of this clone. The chain links TRBV3-1 (or the pseudogene TRBV3-2) to TRBJ2-7, with no clear D. CDR1 and CDR2 from the germline V gene are LGHDT and YNNKEL (reference sequence). Trimming left V 1 base short and J 6 bases short, with 4 bases between. The CDR3 loop spans 11 amino acids. In nucleotides, the CDR3 is TGTGCCAGCAGCCAAGCTAGCGAGCAGTACTTC. It yields the protein CASSQASEQYF.

This clone was seen a single time. The chain carries TRBV6-5 and TRBJ1-5, with 10 bases identical to TRBD1. CDR1 is MNHEY and CDR2 is SVGAGI in the germline V gene. The CDR3 runs 14 residues. J lost 3 bases, V lost 7 bases, and 3 bases had no gene match. DNA of the CDR3: TGTGCCAGCATGGGACAGGGGAACAATCAGCCCCAGCATTTT. As protein: CASMGQGNNQPQHF.

The chain links TRBV10-1 to TRBJ1-4; D is uncertain. The CDR3 has 17 residues. Trimming removed 0 bases from V and 9 bases from J, with 20 bases in between. Germline lookup yields CDR1 WNHNN and CDR2 SYGVQD (reference sequence). This CDR3 reads CASSESTQHSLLKKLFF. The CDR3 coding sequence is TGCGCCAGCAGTGAGTCGACTCAGCACTCTCTTCTCAAAAAACTGTTTTTT.

This sequence joins TRBV27 and TRBJ2-3; unclear D gene. This CDR3 comprises 15 residues. Trimming pared 0 bases from V and 0 bases from J, leaving 7 bases between. Looked up from germline, CDR1 is MNHEY and CDR2 is SMNVEV (reference sequence). This CDR3 reads CASSLSGWSTDTQYF. The CDR3 DNA reads TGTGCCAGCAGTTTATCCGGGTGGAGCACAGATACGCAGTATTTT.

This clone was observed a few times. The chain combines TRBV19 with TRBJ1-2; perhaps TRBD1 as D (6 bases). The CDR3 totals 15 residues. Trimming removed 6 bases at V and 0 bases at J, with 14 bases between. The germline V gene encodes CDR1 LNHDA and CDR2 SQIVND (reference sequence). DNA for the CDR3: TGTGCCAGTAGGGAACAGGGAAAAGCTAACTATGGCTACACCTTC. Translated, it gives CASREQGKANYGYTF.

This chain uses TRBV3-1 (or the pseudogene TRBV3-2) with TRBJ2-2; the D gene is possibly TRBD1 (6 bases). The V and J ends lost 8 bases and 1 base respectively, with 14 bases between them. The CDR3 is 15 residues long. Germline assignment: CDR1 LGHDT and CDR2 YNNKEL (reference sequence). CDR3 protein: CASRWWTENTGELFF. CDR3 DNA: TGTGCCAGCCGTTGGTGGACAGAGAACACCGGGGAGCTGTTTTTT.

Only a few counts were recorded for this clone. The chain joins TRBV2 to TRBJ1-3, with D possibly matching TRBD1 (5 bases). CDR3 length: 14 amino acids. Germline V lookup: CDR1 SNHLY, CDR2 FYNNEI. V gave up 4 bases and J gave up 6 bases, with 13 bases separating them. The CDR3 bases are TGTGCCAGCAGTGCTAGGGCAGGGTTAAACACCATATATTTT. Translated, it gives CASSARAGLNTIYF.

This clone was found once. The V call is TRBV5-4, the J call TRBJ2-5, with D perhaps TRBD2 (7 bases). Germline V CDR1 and CDR2: SGHNT, YYREEE (reference sequence). Trimming stripped 4 bases from V and 5 bases from J, with 15 bases between. This CDR3 has 14 amino acids. The CDR3 sequence is CASSLGAGEETQYF. The DNA for the CDR3 is TGTGCCAGCAGCCTGGGGGCGGGGGAGGAGACCCAGTACTTC.

The genes are TRBV18 and TRBJ1-1; D unclear. Trimming shortened V by 6 bases and J by 4 bases, and 12 bases separated the two germline ends. CDR1 and CDR2 (germline): KGHSH, LQKENI. The CDR3 runs to 13 residues. The CDR3 DNA is TGTGCCAGCTCGCCGACAAAAACCACTGAAGCTTTCTTT. Protein product: CASSPTKTTEAFF.

CDR3 DNA sequence: TGCGCCAGCAGCCAAGACAGAGGTAGCAATCAGCCCCAGCATTTT. This gives the protein CASSQDRGSNQPQHF. The chain combines TRBV4-3 with TRBJ1-5; no firm D call. Deletions cut 0 bases from V and 0 bases from J, with 6 bases between. The germline V gene encodes CDR1 LGHNA and CDR2 YSLEER. The CDR3 loop spans 15 amino acids.

The chain joins TRBV5-1 to TRBJ1-1; D call uncertain. CDR3 size: 14 residues. The germline V and J ends were trimmed by 0 bases and 1 base, with 7 bases remaining between them. Germline lookup yields CDR1 SGHRS and CDR2 YFSETQ. CDR3 nucleotide sequence: TGCGCCAGCAGCTTGGGCGGCGGGAACACTGAAGCTTTCTTT. Amino acid sequence: CASSLGGGNTEAFF.

The V and J genes are TRBV19 and TRBJ1-5; D is undetermined. The V gene's germline CDR1 is LNHDA and CDR2 SQIVND (reference sequence). The germline V and J ends were trimmed by 5 bases and 4 bases, with 12 bases remaining between them. CDR3 length: 14 amino acids. Here the CDR3 reads CASSDRERNQPQHF. The CDR3 region has the DNA TGTGCCAGTAGTGACCGGGAGAGAAATCAGCCCCAGCATTTT.

This chain connects TRBV5-1 to TRBJ1-1; 10 nucleotides line up with TRBD1. Trimming removed 1 base from V and 4 bases from J; junction bases left unmatched: 4. CDR3 length: 15 residues. Germline loops: CDR1 SGHRS, CDR2 YFSETQ. The DNA for the CDR3 is TGCGCCAGCAGCTTGTACGGGACAGGGGCCACTGAAGCTTTCTTT. Translation gives CASSLYGTGATEAFF. The entire variable domain, with the rest obtained from reference TRBV5-1 and TRBJ1-1, is as follows: KAGVTQTPRYLIKTRGQQVTLSCSPISGHRSVSWYQQTPGQGLQFLFEYFSETQRNKGNFPGRFSGRQFSNSRSEMNVSTLELGDSALYLCASSLYGTGATEAFFGQGTRLTVV.

The chain has TRBV4-3 and TRBJ2-3, with D maybe TRBD2 (5 bases). CDR1 and CDR2 from the germline V gene are LGHNA and YSLEER. The V end lost 2 bases, the J end lost 4 bases, and 13 bases lay between the germline ends. This CDR3 region has 15 residues. The CDR3 DNA reads TGCGCCAGCAGCCAACTACCCGGGAACGCAGATACGCAGTATTTT. Protein product: CASSQLPGNADTQYF.

V and J are TRBV7-3 and TRBJ2-2; 14 positions match TRBD2. The germline gives CDR1 SGHTA, CDR2 FQGTGA. V was clipped by 2 bases and J by 7 bases; unmatched bases: 6. CDR3 length: 17 amino acids. CDR3 nucleotides: TGTGCCAGCAGCTTACTCGGGACTAGCGGGGGAGGCGGGGAGCTGTTTTTT. Encoded protein: CASSLLGTSGGGGELFF.

The gene calls are TRBV7-3 and TRBJ2-2, with D possibly being TRBD1 or TRBD2 (6 bases each). Germline loops: CDR1 SGHTA, CDR2 FQGTGA. The CDR3 is 15 amino acids. Trimming left V 6 bases short and J 0 bases short, with 11 bases between. The CDR3 DNA reads as TGTGCCAGCAGTTTAGGGGGGACGAACACCGGGGAGCTGTTTTTT. It yields the protein CASSLGGTNTGELFF.

The rearrangement uses TRBV6-5 and TRBJ2-4, with TRBD2 identical over 9 bases. V trimming: 6 bases; J trimming: 9 bases; junction bases outside the gene matches: 6. The germline V gene encodes CDR1 MNHEY and CDR2 SVGAGI. The CDR3 is 13 residues long. The chain's CDR3 is CASRVAGEAIQYF. The CDR3 region has the DNA TGTGCCAGCAGGGTAGCGGGAGAAGCCATTCAGTACTTC.

The gene calls are TRBV10-1 and TRBJ1-5; D remains ambiguous. V was pared by 0 bases and J by 5 bases, with 2 bases between. The CDR3 covers 12 residues. The germline V gene encodes CDR1 WNHNN and CDR2 SYGVQD (reference sequence). CDR3 loop: CASSESYQPQHF. As DNA, the CDR3 is TGCGCCAGCAGTGAGTCCTATCAGCCCCAGCATTTT.